This is a list of T cell receptor beta chains from one sample in a study of regulatory T cells in long-lasting Graves disease. MiXCR, applied by TCRdb to the multiplex PCR reads, yields one record per CDR3 protein. The repertoire holds approximately 500,000 distinct CDR3 sequences, with roughly 21% as singletons. This material consisted of peripheral blood mononuclear cells (PBMCs), taken when the disease was refractory, from a patient treated with antithyroid drugs. These receptors all come from a female donor with Graves disease. CDR3s include the opening cysteine and the closing phenylalanine or tryptophan. The order of the fields is clone size, J gene, V gene, D gene, CDR3 DNA, CDR3 protein. The D gene is left open where the match is weak. Some rows mark clone size as missing; the rest say once, few, many or name a class of expanded clone.

clone_size: -
j_call: TRBJ2-2
v_call: TRBV12-3/TRBV12-4
d_call: -
cdr3_nt: TGTGCCAACAGGAGACTCGGGGACACCGGGGAGCTGTTTTTT
cdr3_aa: CANRRLGDTGELFF

clone_size: -
j_call: TRBJ1-1
v_call: TRBV3-1
d_call: -
cdr3_nt: TGTGCCAGCAACCCTATCGGGAGGAACACTGAAGCTTTCTTT
cdr3_aa: CASNPIGRNTEAFF

clone_size: many
j_call: TRBJ1-2
v_call: TRBV12-3/TRBV12-4
d_call: -
cdr3_nt: TGTGCCAGCACGCTGGGGAGGGGGGGCTACACCTTC
cdr3_aa: CASTLGRGGYTF

clone_size: few
j_call: TRBJ1-5
v_call: TRBV4-2
d_call: -
cdr3_nt: TGTGCCAGCAGCTACGGCCCAGGGGCGAGCAATCAGCCCCAGCATTTT
cdr3_aa: CASSYGPGASNQPQHF

clone_size: many
j_call: TRBJ2-7
v_call: TRBV10-3
d_call: -
cdr3_nt: TGTGCCATCAGTGAGAGGGGAGCTGAGGGGGGGGAGCAGTACTTC
cdr3_aa: CAISERGAEGGEQYF

clone_size: -
j_call: TRBJ2-4
v_call: TRBV7-9
d_call: TRBD1
cdr3_nt: TGTGCCAGCAGCCCTACCCGAGGACAGGCGAGAGACATTCAGTACTTC
cdr3_aa: CASSPTRGQARDIQYF

clone_size: few
j_call: TRBJ1-4
v_call: TRBV27
d_call: -
cdr3_nt: TGTGCCAGCAGCCTATGGGGGGATAGTAATGAAAAACTGTTTTTT
cdr3_aa: CASSLWGDSNEKLFF

clone_size: many
j_call: TRBJ2-7
v_call: TRBV6-2/TRBV6-3
d_call: TRBD1
cdr3_nt: TGTGCCAGCAGTTACCGCAAATTTGAGGACAGGGCCCCATCCTACGAGCAGTACTTC
cdr3_aa: CASSYRKFEDRAPSYEQYF

clone_size: many
j_call: TRBJ1-1
v_call: TRBV20-1
d_call: TRBD1
cdr3_nt: TGCAGTGCTAGAGAAATCCAATCGACAGGGCCCACTGAAGCTTTCTTT
cdr3_aa: CSAREIQSTGPTEAFF

clone_size: -
j_call: TRBJ1-2
v_call: TRBV5-1
d_call: -
cdr3_nt: TGCGCCAGCAGCTTAGGGTTGGAAGACTACACCTTC
cdr3_aa: CASSLGLEDYTF

clone_size: -
j_call: TRBJ2-3
v_call: TRBV2
d_call: TRBD2
cdr3_nt: TGTGCCAGCCTTCCTAGCGGGGGGGGGGATACGCAGTATTTT
cdr3_aa: CASLPSGGGDTQYF

clone_size: -
j_call: TRBJ2-1
v_call: TRBV20-1
d_call: -
cdr3_nt: TGCAGTCCCAACTCTGGGATGGGCCTCAGATCCTCCTACAATGAGCAGTTCTTC
cdr3_aa: CSPNSGMGLRSSYNEQFF

clone_size: few
j_call: TRBJ1-1
v_call: TRBV10-3
d_call: -
cdr3_nt: TGTGCCATCAGTGAGTCCCCGGGGAAACTTCATGAAGCTTTCTTT
cdr3_aa: CAISESPGKLHEAFF

clone_size: -
j_call: TRBJ1-5
v_call: TRBV12-3/TRBV12-4
d_call: -
cdr3_nt: TGTGCCAGCAGTTTGCGTAGGAGCAATCAGCCCCAGCATTTT
cdr3_aa: CASSLRRSNQPQHF

clone_size: many
j_call: TRBJ1-1
v_call: TRBV12-3/TRBV12-4
d_call: -
cdr3_nt: TGTGCCAGCACTTTGCTGGGAGGGGTAAAAGCTTTCTTT
cdr3_aa: CASTLLGGVKAFF

clone_size: many
j_call: TRBJ1-1
v_call: TRBV6-2/TRBV6-3
d_call: -
cdr3_nt: TGTGCCAGCAGTTACTCGATGAACACTGAAGCTTTCTTT
cdr3_aa: CASSYSMNTEAFF

clone_size: many
j_call: TRBJ2-2
v_call: TRBV12-3/TRBV12-4
d_call: -
cdr3_nt: TGTGCCAGCAGCTTTACAGGGAACACCGGGGAGCTGTTTTTT
cdr3_aa: CASSFTGNTGELFF

clone_size: few
j_call: TRBJ2-5
v_call: TRBV4-3
d_call: -
cdr3_nt: TGCGCCAGCAGCCAAGACCGCGAAGGGACCCAGTACTTC
cdr3_aa: CASSQDREGTQYF

clone_size: many
j_call: TRBJ1-2
v_call: TRBV28
d_call: TRBD1
cdr3_nt: TGTGCCAGCAACCCCACAGGGGTGGGCTATGGCTACACCTTC
cdr3_aa: CASNPTGVGYGYTF

clone_size: -
j_call: TRBJ2-6
v_call: TRBV24-1
d_call: TRBD1
cdr3_nt: TGTGCCACGGCCCCAGGGGGCGCTGGGGCCAACGTCCTGACTTTC
cdr3_aa: CATAPGGAGANVLTF

clone_size: few
j_call: TRBJ2-5
v_call: TRBV4-1
d_call: -
cdr3_nt: TGCGCCAGCAGCCACGCCCAGGGGAACCAAGAGACCCAGTACTTC
cdr3_aa: CASSHAQGNQETQYF

clone_size: many
j_call: TRBJ1-2
v_call: TRBV12-3/TRBV12-4
d_call: -
cdr3_nt: TGTGCCAGCAGTTTTTCCAGCTCTGGCTACACCTTC
cdr3_aa: CASSFSSSGYTF

clone_size: few
j_call: TRBJ2-5
v_call: TRBV14
d_call: TRBD1
cdr3_nt: TGTGCCAGCAGCCCCGGGACAGCTTGGTTCCAAGAGACCCAGTACTTC
cdr3_aa: CASSPGTAWFQETQYF

clone_size: many
j_call: TRBJ1-1
v_call: TRBV11-2
d_call: TRBD1
cdr3_nt: TGTGCCAGCAGAGCCGACAGGGACACTGAAGCTTTCTTT
cdr3_aa: CASRADRDTEAFF

clone_size: many
j_call: TRBJ2-2
v_call: TRBV6-1
d_call: -
cdr3_nt: TGTGCCAGCAGTGGCGGGGAATCGAACACCGGGGAGCTGTTTTTT
cdr3_aa: CASSGGESNTGELFF

clone_size: -
j_call: TRBJ1-2
v_call: TRBV7-2
d_call: -
cdr3_nt: TGTGCCAGCAGCTTATCTCCGGGCGGCTACACCTTC
cdr3_aa: CASSLSPGGYTF

clone_size: few
j_call: TRBJ2-2
v_call: TRBV10-1
d_call: -
cdr3_nt: TGCGCCAGCGGAGGCCTGAACACCGGGGAGCTGTTTTTT
cdr3_aa: CASGGLNTGELFF

clone_size: many
j_call: TRBJ2-5
v_call: TRBV12-3/TRBV12-4
d_call: TRBD2
cdr3_nt: TGTGCCAGCAGTTTAGCGACTAGCGGGAGCGAGACCCAGTACTTC
cdr3_aa: CASSLATSGSETQYF

clone_size: few
j_call: TRBJ2-5
v_call: TRBV7-8
d_call: TRBD1
cdr3_nt: TGTGCCAGCAGCCCCCTCGGGGGGACAGGGTGGGGAGAGACCCAGTACTTC
cdr3_aa: CASSPLGGTGWGETQYF

clone_size: -
j_call: TRBJ1-5
v_call: TRBV27
d_call: -
cdr3_nt: TGTGCCAGCAGTTCCCACAGGGCTGGGCAGCCCCAGCATTTT
cdr3_aa: CASSSHRAGQPQHF

clone_size: few
j_call: TRBJ2-7
v_call: TRBV13
d_call: TRBD2
cdr3_nt: TGTGCCAGCAGCTTAACGACTAGCGGGAGATTGGACGAGCAGTACTTC
cdr3_aa: CASSLTTSGRLDEQYF

clone_size: -
j_call: TRBJ1-2
v_call: TRBV6-5
d_call: -
cdr3_nt: TGTGCCAGCAGTTCCCGGGGAGTACGTGGCTACACCTTC
cdr3_aa: CASSSRGVRGYTF

clone_size: many
j_call: TRBJ2-2
v_call: TRBV6-1
d_call: TRBD1
cdr3_nt: TGTGCCAGCAGAGCTCCAGCGACAGGGGGTACCGGGGAGCTGTTTTTT
cdr3_aa: CASRAPATGGTGELFF

clone_size: many
j_call: TRBJ1-2
v_call: TRBV28
d_call: TRBD1
cdr3_nt: TGTGCCAGCAGTTTCGGGACAGGATTGTTCTATGGCTACACCTTC
cdr3_aa: CASSFGTGLFYGYTF

clone_size: few
j_call: TRBJ2-1
v_call: TRBV6-2/TRBV6-3
d_call: -
cdr3_nt: TGTGCCAGCAGTGAAGTGGGGGCAGGATACAATGAGCAGTTCTTC
cdr3_aa: CASSEVGAGYNEQFF

clone_size: many
j_call: TRBJ1-1
v_call: TRBV2
d_call: -
cdr3_nt: TGTGCCAGCAGTTACAAGACTGCCAGCACTGAAGCTTTCTTT
cdr3_aa: CASSYKTASTEAFF

clone_size: few
j_call: TRBJ1-2
v_call: TRBV5-6
d_call: TRBD1
cdr3_nt: TGTGCCAGCAGCGCTACCGGACAGGGTCGAAATGGCTACACCTTC
cdr3_aa: CASSATGQGRNGYTF

clone_size: -
j_call: TRBJ1-1
v_call: TRBV20-1
d_call: TRBD1
cdr3_nt: TGCAGTGCGACCGGGACAGGGTCGGGGAGCACTGAAGCTTTCTTT
cdr3_aa: CSATGTGSGSTEAFF

clone_size: few
j_call: TRBJ1-3
v_call: TRBV11-2
d_call: -
cdr3_nt: TGTGCCAGCAGCTTAGAGGGTATTTCTGGAAACACCATATATTTT
cdr3_aa: CASSLEGISGNTIYF

clone_size: many
j_call: TRBJ2-7
v_call: TRBV11-2
d_call: TRBD2
cdr3_nt: TGTGCCAGCAGCTTGGGAGGGGGACTAGGGTACGAGCAGTACTTC
cdr3_aa: CASSLGGGLGYEQYF

clone_size: few
j_call: TRBJ2-4
v_call: TRBV10-3
d_call: -
cdr3_nt: TGTGCCATCAGTGTCCCGGGGGCGGACATTCAGTACTTC
cdr3_aa: CAISVPGADIQYF

clone_size: many
j_call: TRBJ2-7
v_call: TRBV6-1
d_call: -
cdr3_nt: TGTGCCGCCCAGTTAGGGAACGAGCAGTACTTC
cdr3_aa: CAAQLGNEQYF

clone_size: many
j_call: TRBJ1-2
v_call: TRBV27
d_call: -
cdr3_nt: TGTGCCAGCAGTCTAAGTCGGATGGAGATGGGTGGCTACACCTTC
cdr3_aa: CASSLSRMEMGGYTF

clone_size: -
j_call: TRBJ1-1
v_call: TRBV29-1
d_call: -
cdr3_nt: TGCAGCGTTGTTCAGGGAACGGCGACTGAAGCTTTCTTT
cdr3_aa: CSVVQGTATEAFF

clone_size: many
j_call: TRBJ2-5
v_call: TRBV19
d_call: -
cdr3_nt: TGTGCCAGTAGTATCGAAGAAGGGGGGACCCAGTACTTC
cdr3_aa: CASSIEEGGTQYF

clone_size: few
j_call: TRBJ2-6
v_call: TRBV19
d_call: -
cdr3_nt: TGTGCCAGTAGCCGGGCGGCTGGGGCCAACGTCCTGACTTTC
cdr3_aa: CASSRAAGANVLTF

clone_size: few
j_call: TRBJ2-7
v_call: TRBV13
d_call: TRBD2
cdr3_nt: TGTGCCAGCAGCTCTCCGACTAGCGGGAGCGAGCAGTACTTC
cdr3_aa: CASSSPTSGSEQYF

clone_size: few
j_call: TRBJ2-7
v_call: TRBV6-5
d_call: -
cdr3_nt: TGTGCCAGCAGTTTAAACAGGGCTGTCGGCGAGCAGTACTTC
cdr3_aa: CASSLNRAVGEQYF

clone_size: many
j_call: TRBJ1-1
v_call: TRBV6-6
d_call: -
cdr3_nt: TGTGCCAGCAGTTACGCCGCGGATCTAAACACTGAAGCTTTCTTT
cdr3_aa: CASSYAADLNTEAFF

clone_size: -
j_call: TRBJ1-3
v_call: TRBV9
d_call: -
cdr3_nt: TGTGCCAGCAGCGTAGGACGGAGCTCTGGAAACACCATATATTTT
cdr3_aa: CASSVGRSSGNTIYF

clone_size: few
j_call: TRBJ2-3
v_call: TRBV12-3/TRBV12-4
d_call: -
cdr3_nt: TGTGCCAGCAAGCGGGTAATTGGTACAGATACGCAGTATTTT
cdr3_aa: CASKRVIGTDTQYF

clone_size: few
j_call: TRBJ1-4
v_call: TRBV11-2
d_call: -
cdr3_nt: TGTGCCAGCAGCGCAGCGCCCAGATCAACTAATGAAAAACTGTTTTTT
cdr3_aa: CASSAAPRSTNEKLFF

clone_size: -
j_call: TRBJ2-7
v_call: TRBV12-3/TRBV12-4
d_call: TRBD2
cdr3_nt: TGTGCCAGCAGTTTAAGCGGGGACTTTCCCTACGAGCAGTACTTC
cdr3_aa: CASSLSGDFPYEQYF